Presented here are 19 T cell receptor beta chains from one specimen sequenced in a study of T cell changes during pregnancy in multiple sclerosis. Measured with immunoSEQ multiplex PCR; TCRdb has only the in-frame clones, and not every one. Of 70,000 to 80,000 clones listed, over 85% are singletons. The sample consisted of peripheral blood, taken in the first trimester of pregnancy. The receptor source for this set is a female donor with multiple sclerosis, enrolled in a pregnancy study.

This sequence joins TRBV14 and TRBJ2-7; TRBD2 matches 13 bases. V dropped 3 bases and J dropped 6; count of bases not matched to a gene: 2. Germline V gene data show CDR1 as SGHDN and CDR2 as FVKESK. CDR3 length: 14 amino acids. The DNA of the CDR3 is TGTGCCAGCAGCCACGGGACTAGCGGGACCGAGCAGTACTTC. It translates to CASSHGTSGTEQYF.

J is TRBJ1-1 and V is TRBV5-4, with D possibly TRBD1 on 5 matching bases. Trimming stripped 4 bases from V and 12 bases from J, with 19 bases between. CDR1 and CDR2 (germline): SGHNT, YYREEE (reference sequence). This CDR3 has 13 amino acids. The DNA of the CDR3 is TGTGCCAGCAGCCGCGACGGGAGGGGACGACCTTTCTTT. Protein product: CASSRDGRGRPFF.

The chain is built from TRBV5-1 and TRBJ2-2; D possibly corresponds to TRBD2 (10 bases). V dropped 3 bases and J dropped 4 bases, with 28 bases sitting between them. Per germline, CDR1 SGHRS and CDR2 YFSETQ. The CDR3 spans 20 residues. This CDR3 reads CASSWTGDYSGGPSTGELFF. The CDR3 DNA reads TGCGCCAGCAGCTGGACAGGGGATTATAGCGGGGGGCCATCCACCGGGGAGCTGTTTTTT.

The rearrangement uses TRBV5-4 and TRBJ2-5; TRBD2 might be the D (6 bases). The CDR3 is 14 residues long. Germline CDR1 and CDR2: SGHNT and YYREEE (reference sequence). Trimming cost V 4 bases and J 1 base, with 11 bases left between them. This chain's CDR3 is CASSPAGIQETQYF. The CDR3 region has the DNA TGTGCCAGCAGCCCCGCGGGGATCCAAGAGACCCAGTACTTC.

The V call is TRBV15, the J call TRBJ2-5; the match to TRBD2 covers 8 bases. The last part of the DNA fits TRBJ2-7 better; the J call may be wrong. Germline V gene data show CDR1 as LNHNV and CDR2 as YYDKDF (reference sequence). This CDR3 has 14 amino acids. CDR3 coding DNA: TGTGCCACCAGCAGGAGCGGGAGTTCCTACGAGCAGTACTTC. As protein: CATSRSGSSYEQYF.

V usage is TRBV4-1 and J usage is TRBJ1-5; D is perhaps TRBD1 (5 bases). This CDR3 has 15 amino acids. Trimming removed 1 base from V and 5 bases from J, with 12 bases in between. Germline CDR1 and CDR2: MGHRA and YSYEKL. CDR3 bases: TGCGCCAGCAGCCAAGTCCGGGGGAGGGATCAGCCCCAGCATTTT. It encodes CASSQVRGRDQPQHF.

The chain links TRBV19 to TRBJ1-5; TRBD1 matches at 11 bases. V lost 6 bases to trimming and J lost 7 bases; unmatched junction nucleotides: 5. Per the germline V gene, CDR1 is LNHDA and CDR2 is SQIVND (reference sequence). The CDR3 spans 14 residues. CDR3 residues: CASRMGTGGQPQHF. The DNA for the CDR3 is TGTGCCAGTAGAATGGGGACAGGGGGACAGCCCCAGCATTTT.

The rearrangement uses TRBV18 and TRBJ2-1, with D possibly being TRBD1 (5 bases). The CDR3 is 16 residues long. Trimming took off 3 bases at V and 5 bases at J, with 17 bases between the two ends. CDR1 and CDR2 (germline): KGHSH, LQKENI. CDR3: CASSPLRMQGNNEQFF. CDR3 nucleotide sequence: TGTGCCAGCTCACCCCTCAGGATGCAGGGAAACAATGAGCAGTTCTTC. Full variable domain (outside the CDR3, taken from reference TRBV18 and TRBJ2-1): NAGVMQNPRHLVRRRGQEARLRCSPMKGHSHVYWYRQLPEEGLKFMVYLQKENIIDESGMPKERFSAEFPKEGPSILRIQQVVRGDSAAYFCASSPLRMQGNNEQFFGPGTRLTVL.

V and J are TRBV7-9 and TRBJ2-1; maybe TRBD2 (6 bases). Germline V CDR1 and CDR2: SEHNR, FQNEAQ (reference sequence). V dropped 5 bases and J dropped 3 bases, with 14 bases sitting between them. The CDR3 contains 15 residues. The CDR3 region is CASSHRDSNYNEQFF. The DNA of the CDR3 is TGTGCCAGCAGCCACCGGGACTCAAACTACAATGAGCAGTTCTTC.

The chain is built from TRBV25-1 and TRBJ2-7, with D tentatively TRBD2 (6 bases). Germline V lookup: CDR1 MGHDK, CDR2 SYGVNS. Trimming removed 1 base from V and 7 bases from J, with 14 bases in between. The CDR3 runs to 14 residues. In nucleotides, the CDR3 is TGTGCCAGCAGTGAATGGCGGGAAGCGTGGGAGCAGTACTTC. Its translation: CASSEWREAWEQYF.

The V gene is TRBV19, the J gene TRBJ1-4, with TRBD1 matching over 9 bases. This CDR3 has 16 residues. The germline gives CDR1 LNHDA, CDR2 SQIVND (reference sequence). The junction had 3 bases not matched to a gene; V was cut back by 3 bases and J by 1 base. The CDR3 region has the DNA TGTGCCAGTAGTATCGGGACAGGGTTAACTAATGAAAAACTGTTTTTT. Protein: CASSIGTGLTNEKLFF. The variable domain in full, completed from reference TRBV19 and TRBJ1-4, reads DGGITQSPKYLFRKEGQNVTLSCEQNLNHDAMYWYRQDPGQGLRLIYYSQIVNDFQKGDIAEGYSVSREKKESFPLTVTSAQKNPTAFYLCASSIGTGLTNEKLFFGSGTQLSVL.

This clone came up once. The genes are TRBV5-4 and TRBJ1-2, with 9 bases identical to TRBD1. Germline CDR1 SGHNT, CDR2 YYREEE (reference sequence). V shed 4 bases and J 1 base; nucleotides not matched to a gene: 11. The CDR3 extends over 17 amino acids. The CDR3 sequence is CASSPGTGRERNYGYTF. The CDR3 DNA follows: TGTGCCAGCAGCCCCGGGACAGGGCGGGAGCGTAACTATGGCTACACCTTC.

The J gene is TRBJ2-7, the V gene TRBV7-6; possibly TRBD2 for D (6 bases). V gave up 7 bases and J gave up 3 bases, with 16 bases separating them. The CDR3 covers 14 residues. Per germline, CDR1 SGHVS and CDR2 FNYEAQ. In nucleotides, the CDR3 is TGTGCCAGCAACCCTGGGGGGAGCAGCTACGAGCAGTACTTC. This translates into CASNPGGSSYEQYF.

In this sample, this clone turned up once. This sequence joins TRBV7-7 and TRBJ2-5; 9 positions agree with TRBD2. The CDR3 runs to 15 residues. Germline CDR1 is SSHAT and CDR2 is FNYEAQ (reference sequence). Trimming cost V 1 base and J 3 bases; bases outside gene matches: 3. The DNA for the CDR3 is TGTGCCAGCAGCTTAGATCCTAGCGGGAAAGAGACCCAGTACTTC. Translating gives CASSLDPSGKETQYF.

The genes are TRBV27 and TRBJ2-2; D gene uncertain. The germline V gene has CDR1 MNHEY and CDR2 SMNVEV (reference sequence). The ends were cut back, 5 bases at V and 5 bases at J, with 12 bases in the middle. CDR3 length equals 14 residues. The CDR3 spells CASSLLGRTGELFF. As DNA, the CDR3 is TGTGCCAGCAGTCTTCTCGGTCGAACCGGGGAGCTGTTTTTT.

CDR3 sequence: CASSEAGGHTF. CDR3 coding DNA: TGTGCCAGCAGTGAAGCGGGAGGACACACCTTC. V usage is TRBV6-1 and J usage is TRBJ1-2; D not certain. The CDR3 covers 11 residues. Germline CDR1 MNHNS, CDR2 SASEGT. V was trimmed by 0 bases and J by 12 bases, leaving 8 bases between them.

The V call is TRBV6-5, the J call TRBJ1-5; D might be TRBD1 (5 bases). Germline CDR1 and CDR2: MNHEY and SVGAGI. The CDR3 extends over 14 amino acids. V was clipped by 6 bases and J by 1 base, with 10 bases between them. CDR3 bases: TGTGCCAGCAGGGAGGGGTTGAGCAATCAGCCCCAGCATTTT. This sequence encodes CASREGLSNQPQHF.

The chain is built from TRBV28 and TRBJ1-2; 7 bases agree with TRBD1. The trim removed 7 bases at V and 5 bases at J, leaving 13 bases unmatched. Germline CDR1 and CDR2: MDHEN and SYDVKM. This CDR3 has 15 residues. CDR3 nucleotide sequence: TGTGCCAGCACCCCTCAGGACAGGTCGGGGTATGGCTACACCTTC. This codes for CASTPQDRSGYGYTF.

V and J are TRBV27 and TRBJ1-5; 7 bases match TRBD1. CDR1 and CDR2 (germline): MNHEY, SMNVEV (reference sequence). Trimming cost V 3 bases and J 6 bases; bases outside gene matches: 8. This CDR3 comprises 15 residues. CDR3 sequence (DNA): TGTGCCAGCAGTTTTCAACAGGGGTTAGGTCAGCCCCAGCATTTT. Its protein product is CASSFQQGLGQPQHF.